This entry lists 10 T cell receptor beta chains sequenced from one sample in a study of cytomegalovirus exposure and HLA in healthy donors. This table comes from immunoSEQ multiplex PCR, and its TCRdb copy is limited to in-frame clones, with some not included. Of 150,000 to 200,000 clones in the sample, more than 75% are singletons; the top ten hold over 1.1%. The sequencing sample was made of PBMCs. Every receptor here comes from a woman between 18 and 29 years old in good health and CMV-seronegative.

The V gene is TRBV30, the J gene TRBJ1-5; 7 positions match TRBD1. There are 19 residues in the CDR3. Per the germline V gene, CDR1 is GTSNPN and CDR2 is SVGIG (reference sequence). Germline trimming cut 2 bases from V and 0 bases from J; bases unmatched to any gene: 16. CDR3 protein: CAWSLSRDRGRHSNQPQHF. The DNA for the CDR3 is TGTGCCTGGAGTTTAAGCCGGGACAGAGGGAGGCATAGCAATCAGCCCCAGCATTTT.

J is TRBJ1-5 and V is TRBV7-8; D is uncertain. CDR1 is SGHVS and CDR2 is FQNEAQ in the germline V gene. This CDR3 spans 14 amino acids. V was clipped by 6 bases and J by 1 base, with 10 bases between them. In nucleotides, the CDR3 is TGTGCCAGCAGGAAGGAGGTGAGCAATCAGCCCCAGCATTTT. Its protein is CASRKEVSNQPQHF.

The V call is TRBV30, the J call TRBJ1-2; possible D gene TRBD1, 5 bases. The germline V gene has CDR1 GTSNPN and CDR2 SVGIG (reference sequence). The CDR3 is made up of 13 amino acids. V shed 8 bases and J shed 4 bases, with 17 bases lying between them. The CDR3 here is CARNRQGGYGYTF. Here the CDR3 DNA reads TGTGCCCGGAACAGGCAGGGCGGCTATGGCTACACCTTC.

The chain is built from TRBV7-6 and TRBJ1-3, with D possibly TRBD1 on 5 matching bases. CDR1 is SGHVS and CDR2 is FNYEAQ in the germline V gene. This CDR3 is 19 amino acids long. V lost 2 bases to trimming and J lost 1 base, with 21 bases between them. The CDR3 nucleotides are TGTGCCAGCAGCTTATGGTCGGGGGACTTGTTGGTGTCTGGAAACACCATATATTTT. It encodes CASSLWSGDLLVSGNTIYF.

The chain uses TRBV5-4 and TRBJ1-2, with D perhaps matching TRBD1 (5 bases). Germline lookup yields CDR1 SGHNT and CDR2 YYREEE (reference sequence). With 0 bases removed from V and 2 bases from J, the gap between germline ends came to 8 bases. The CDR3 contains 14 residues. The CDR3 DNA reads as TGTGCCAGCAGCTTGGATGGGGGGAACTATGGCTACACCTTC. Translated: CASSLDGGNYGYTF.

This clone has ten or more counts. The chain couples TRBV19 to TRBJ2-1; TRBD2 matches at 7 bases. The V gene end was trimmed by 3 bases and the J gene end by 7 bases; junction bases not matched to a gene: 9. Looked up from germline, CDR1 is LNHDA and CDR2 is SQIVND (reference sequence). CDR3 length: 15 residues. The CDR3 DNA reads TGTGCCAGTAGTATCACCCGGGGGGTTGGGAATGAGCAGTTCTTC. It specifies CASSITRGVGNEQFF. Looking up the rest from reference TRBV19 and TRBJ2-1 gives the full variable domain: DGGITQSPKYLFRKEGQNVTLSCEQNLNHDAMYWYRQDPGQGLRLIYYSQIVNDFQKGDIAEGYSVSREKKESFPLTVTSAQKNPTAFYLCASSITRGVGNEQFFGPGTRLTVL.

This rearrangement joins TRBV5-1 to TRBJ2-6; TRBD1 is a possible D gene (5 bases). CDR1 and CDR2 (germline): SGHRS, YFSETQ. The CDR3 is made up of 17 amino acids. Between the trimmed V and J ends, which lost 2 bases and 3 bases, there was a span of 15 bases. CDR3 sequence reads: CASSFGAPRDGANVLTF. CDR3 sequence (DNA): TGCGCCAGCAGCTTTGGGGCACCCCGAGATGGGGCCAACGTCCTGACTTTC.

This clone was picked up one time. The V and J genes are TRBV5-4 and TRBJ2-7; 10 bases line up with TRBD2. CDR3 length equals 16 residues. The V gene's germline CDR1 is SGHNT and CDR2 YYREEE (reference sequence). V was clipped by 1 base and J by 0 bases; unmatched bases: 4. CDR3 nucleotide sequence: TGTGCCAGCAGCTTGAGAGCGGGGGGGACCTCCTACGAGCAGTACTTC. This translates into CASSLRAGGTSYEQYF.

This chain connects TRBV19 to TRBJ2-3, with unresolved D. Trimming cost V 4 bases and J 1 base, with 9 bases left between them. Germline CDR1 is LNHDA and CDR2 is SQIVND (reference sequence). CDR3 size: 14 residues. DNA of the CDR3: TGTGCCAGTAGTAAACGTCAGGGCACAGATACGCAGTATTTT. Amino acid sequence: CASSKRQGTDTQYF. Full variable domain (rest looked up from reference TRBV19 and TRBJ2-3): DGGITQSPKYLFRKEGQNVTLSCEQNLNHDAMYWYRQDPGQGLRLIYYSQIVNDFQKGDIAEGYSVSREKKESFPLTVTSAQKNPTAFYLCASSKRQGTDTQYFGPGTRLTVL.

The rearrangement uses TRBV5-4 and TRBJ2-1, with TRBD1 matching over 10 bases. The CDR3 has 16 residues. Germline values: CDR1 SGHNT, CDR2 YYREEE (reference sequence). V dropped 1 base and J dropped 4; count of bases not matched to a gene: 5. The DNA for the CDR3 is TGTGCCAGCAGCTTGAGCGGGACAGGGGTTTACAATGAGCAGTTCTTC. Translating gives CASSLSGTGVYNEQFF.